The present T cell receptor beta chain was sequenced within a study of cytomegalovirus exposure and HLA in healthy donors. Findings and caveats of the study: The investigators catalogued 164 TCR beta chains as cytomegalovirus-associated. For most subjects, TCR beta sequences were reported to predict HLA-A and HLA-B alleles with accuracy.

Worth noting for this clone: Its antigen is not known.

CDR1 and CDR2 (germline): SEHNR, FQNEAQ (reference sequence). The V gene end was trimmed by 1 base and the J gene end by 2 bases; junction bases not matched to a gene: 8. This CDR3 region has 17 residues. In the PCR, 60 Vbeta and 13 Jbeta primers were used. Measured with immunoSEQ multiplex PCR; TCRdb has only the in-frame clones, and not every one. This table has some 200,000 clones, roughly 80% appearing once. The chain recombines TRBV7-9 with TRBJ2-5; 9 nucleotides agree with TRBD2. Sequencing was performed on PBMCs. The source of this sequence is a woman in her forties or fifties in good health and CMV-seropositive. CDR3 loop: CASSLGSGGSKQETQYF. The CDR3 bases are TGTGCCAGCAGCTTAGGGAGCGGGGGGTCTAAGCAAGAGACCCAGTACTTC.